This T cell receptor (beta chain) was recovered during a study of T cell repertoires in cytomegalovirus infection. Looking at the study overall: Evidence of both CMV infection and a matching HLA type came from public TCR beta signatures. Study-wide results and limits: HLA-C-restricted, CMV-specific TCR beta clonotypes were dominant ex vivo.

Per germline, CDR1 SGHVS and CDR2 FQNEAQ. The CDR3 consists of 14 residues. Trimming shortened V by 6 bases and J by 1 base, and 11 bases separated the two germline ends. TCRdb recomputed calls from the reads with MiXCR, one row per CDR3 protein. The sample has 500,000 to 600,000 distinct CDR3 sequences; 16% are singletons. In this sample, this clonotype turned up many times. Its antigen is undetermined. The sequencing input was CD8+ T cells from PBMCs. The rearrangement uses TRBV7-8 and TRBJ2-3, with D hard to call. This receptor was obtained from a human donor in good health (CMV status not recorded). Some clones in this sample may be carry-over from other donors' samples. Written as DNA, the CDR3 is TGTGCCAGCAGTCCTGAGAGCCGCACAGATACGCAGTATTTT. This translates into CASSPESRTDTQYF.